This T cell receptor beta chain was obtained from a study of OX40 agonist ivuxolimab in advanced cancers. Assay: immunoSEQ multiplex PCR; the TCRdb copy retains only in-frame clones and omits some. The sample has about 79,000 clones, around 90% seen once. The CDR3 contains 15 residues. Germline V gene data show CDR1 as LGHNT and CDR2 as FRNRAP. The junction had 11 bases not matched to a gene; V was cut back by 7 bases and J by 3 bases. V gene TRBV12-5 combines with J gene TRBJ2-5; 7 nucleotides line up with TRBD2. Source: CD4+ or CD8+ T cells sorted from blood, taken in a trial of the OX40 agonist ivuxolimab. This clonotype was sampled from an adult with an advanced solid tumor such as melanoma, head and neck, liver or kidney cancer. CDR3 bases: TGTGCTAGTGCGTTTGGCGGGGGAGGGAAAGAGACCCAGTACTTC. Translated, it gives CASAFGGGGKETQYF.